This entry features one TCR beta chain sequence. CDR3 length: 16 amino acids. CDR1 is SGHRS and CDR2 is YFSETQ in the germline V gene. V gave up 0 bases and J gave up 3 bases, with 16 bases separating them. The data were obtained in a study of blood T cell repertoires in COVID-19. At the level of the study: Material from acute and convalescent COVID-19 was sourced from the United States, Italy and Spain.

This table comes from immunoSEQ multiplex PCR, and its TCRdb copy is limited to in-frame clones, with some not included. The table lists roughly 79,000 clones, 80% of them singletons. The sample comprised peripheral blood. The receptor comes from a man between 60 and 70 years old with active or convalescent COVID-19. The genes are TRBV5-1 and TRBJ2-7; D might be TRBD1 (6 bases). CDR3 coding DNA: TGCGCCAGCAGCTTGGGGACAGCGGAAATATTCTACGAGCAGTACTTC. Translating gives CASSLGTAEIFYEQYF. The full variable domain, its missing parts supplied by reference TRBV5-1 and TRBJ2-7, is KAGVTQTPRYLIKTRGQQVTLSCSPISGHRSVSWYQQTPGQGLQFLFEYFSETQRNKGNFPGRFSGRQFSNSRSEMNVSTLELGDSALYLCASSLGTAEIFYEQYFGPGTRLTVT.